Listed here are 10 T cell receptor beta chains from one sample, sequenced in a study of blood T cell repertoires in COVID-19. Clones were sequenced by immunoSEQ multiplex PCR, and TCRdb holds only the in-frame ones, with some missing. In the table there are about 150,000 clones, around 80% of which are singletons. Material: peripheral blood. These receptors all stem from a man aged 55 to 69 with active or convalescent COVID-19.

The gene calls are TRBV7-3 and TRBJ2-2; TRBD1 is a possible D gene (6 bases). The CDR3 has 15 residues. The V gene's germline CDR1 is SGHTA and CDR2 FQGTGA. The ends were cut back, 1 base at V and 3 bases at J, with 9 bases in the middle. The CDR3 region has the DNA TGTGCCAGCAGCTTAAAACAGGGATACACCGGGGAGCTGTTTTTT. Translated, it gives CASSLKQGYTGELFF.

This chain links TRBV28 with TRBJ2-3; TRBD2 agrees at 9 bases. This CDR3 is built from 17 residues. The J segment lost 6 bases and the V segment lost 7 bases, leaving 17 bases of the junction unmatched. The germline CDR1 and CDR2 sequences are MDHEN and SYDVKM. The CDR3, as DNA: TGTGCCAGCAATGGCCTAGCGGGAATCCCCCCGGGGGATACGCAGTATTTT. It codes for CASNGLAGIPPGDTQYF.

CDR3 sequence (DNA): TGTGCCAGCAGTGACGTTGCTATTACAGGGGTAGGCGAGCAGTACTTC. This encodes CASSDVAITGVGEQYF. V usage is TRBV6-1 and J usage is TRBJ2-7; TRBD1 aligns across 7 bases. The CDR3 has 16 residues. Germline CDR1 reads MNHNS; CDR2 reads SASEGT. Trimming removed 3 bases from V and 6 bases from J; junction bases left unmatched: 14.

CDR3 nucleotides: TGTGCCAGCTCAAAAGAGAATAATGGCTACACCTTC. Its protein is CASSKENNGYTF. V gene TRBV18 combines with J gene TRBJ1-2; D unresolved. The CDR3 spans 12 residues. CDR1 is KGHSH and CDR2 is LQKENI in the germline V gene. V dropped 5 bases and J dropped 6 bases, with 10 bases sitting between them.

This clone was observed once. V gene TRBV28 combines with J gene TRBJ2-7; the D gene is possibly TRBD2 (7 bases). The V end was cut by 10 bases, the J end by 2 bases, with 18 bases between. This CDR3 contains 14 residues. The germline V gene encodes CDR1 MDHEN and CDR2 SYDVKM. The CDR3 loop is CAITRGGGAYEQYF. The CDR3 bases are TGTGCCATCACTCGGGGAGGGGGAGCCTACGAGCAGTACTTC.

This clone was observed a single time. This chain links TRBV9 with TRBJ1-1, with 7 bases that match TRBD1. The CDR3 length is 13 residues. V was pared by 5 bases and J by 6 bases, with 7 bases of the junction left unmatched. Germline CDR1 SGDLS, CDR2 YYNGEE. This CDR3 reads CASSPDRAPEAFF. The CDR3, as DNA: TGTGCCAGCAGTCCTGACAGGGCCCCTGAAGCTTTCTTT.

This clone showed up just once. The V call is TRBV15, the J call TRBJ2-5, with a weak D call TRBD1 (5 bases). V was cut by 0 bases and J by 2 bases, with 7 bases left in between. The CDR3 is 14 amino acids. From germline, CDR1 is LNHNV and CDR2 YYDKDF (reference sequence). The CDR3 reads CATSREGVQETQYF. The CDR3 nucleotides are TGTGCCACCAGCAGAGAAGGGGTTCAAGAGACCCAGTACTTC.

The chain joins TRBV28 to TRBJ2-1, with TRBD1 identical over 7 bases. This CDR3 has 16 amino acids. Germline V gene lookup returns CDR1 MDHEN and CDR2 SYDVKM. V shed 6 bases, J shed 0 bases, and the junction held 8 bases outside the gene matches. The CDR3 nucleotides read TGTGCCAGCAGCACCGGGACAGCTGCCTCCTACAATGAGCAGTTCTTC. Its protein is CASSTGTAASYNEQFF.

The chain uses TRBV11-2 and TRBJ2-3, with a tentative D call TRBD2 (6 bases). The CDR3 spans 17 residues. V lost 3 bases and J lost 2, with 18 bases in between. Per germline, CDR1 SGHAT and CDR2 FQNNGV. The CDR3, as DNA: TGTGCCAGCAGCTTCATAACTAACGGGAGATTCACAGATACGCAGTATTTT. Translation gives CASSFITNGRFTDTQYF.

This clone turned up a few times. The CDR3 bases are TGTGCCAGCAGCTACCTGGACAGGGGCGGGCGAGGCTACACCTTC. Amino acid sequence: CASSYLDRGGRGYTF. The chain combines TRBV3-1 (or the pseudogene TRBV3-2) with TRBJ1-2, with 9 bases fitting TRBD1. V trimming: 5 bases; J trimming: 8 bases; junction bases outside the gene matches: 12. In germline, CDR1 is LGHDT, CDR2 YNNKEL (reference sequence). There are 15 residues in the CDR3.